This paragraph reports one TCR beta chain. This CDR3 region has 18 residues. The germline V gene encodes CDR1 LNHDA and CDR2 SQIVND (reference sequence). Germline trimming cut 5 bases from V and 0 bases from J; bases unmatched to any gene: 11. These data belong to a study of blood T cell repertoires in COVID-19. Original analysis: Reference gene primer amplification gave nucleated cell count estimates. Sequencing used immunoSEQ multiplex PCR; TCRdb keeps in-frame clones, though not all of them. V, J and clone size reflect that table, while D and trimming were determined from the DNA. The sample shows approximately 220,000 clones, roughly 83% of them seen only once. Cohort placement rested on clinical history that participants reported themselves.

This TCR was sampled from a woman aged 40 to 50 with acute COVID-19. Sequencing was done on a sample of PBMCs or T cells enriched from blood (not recorded which). The rearrangement joins TRBV19 to TRBJ2-3; 10 bases map to TRBD2. CDR3 amino acids: CASSWMASGSASTDTQYF. In DNA, the CDR3 is TGTGCCAGTAGTTGGATGGCTAGCGGGAGCGCTAGCACAGATACGCAGTATTTT.